This entry lists 26 T cell receptor beta chains sequenced from one sample in a study of shared clonotypes between healthy human individuals. Assay: immunoSEQ multiplex PCR; the TCRdb copy retains only in-frame clones and omits some. The data show about 600,000 clones, 95% to 98% seen once. It was CD45RO-negative cells, positively selected for CCR7, that made up naive CD8 cells, with terminally differentiated effector memory CD45RA+ cells excluded. Material: naive CD8+ T cells sorted from blood. All receptors come from a man younger than 40 in good health.

This rearrangement joins TRBV7-9 to TRBJ1-4, with 7 bases lining up with TRBD1. This CDR3 contains 14 residues. V shed 1 base and J 7 bases; nucleotides not matched to a gene: 3. Germline V lookup: CDR1 SEHNR, CDR2 FQNEAQ (reference sequence). CDR3 in amino acids: CASSLVPGGEKLFF. CDR3 coding DNA: TGTGCCAGCAGCTTAGTCCCAGGGGGTGAAAAACTGTTTTTT.

The rearrangement uses TRBV21-1 and TRBJ2-7; the table's D call of TRBD2 was not tested on the DNA. TRBV21-1 is classified as a pseudogene. The CDR3 has 14 residues. DNA of the CDR3: TGTGCCAGCAGCAAAGGAGGGAGACGCTACGAGCAGTACTTC. Residues: CASSKGGRRYEQYF.

V and J are TRBV27 and TRBJ2-1; TRBD2 is a possible D gene (7 bases). Trimming pared 4 bases from V and 10 bases from J, leaving 23 bases between. CDR3 size: 16 residues. Germline loops: CDR1 MNHEY, CDR2 SMNVEV (reference sequence). The CDR3 protein is CASSSKDWTRGREQFF. The DNA for the CDR3 is TGTGCCAGCAGTTCAAAGGATTGGACTAGGGGGAGGGAGCAGTTCTTC.

The CDR3 DNA sequence: TGTGCCAGCAGCCCTCCGGGACTAGCGGGAGTGAATGAGCAGTTCTTC. Its translation: CASSPPGLAGVNEQFF. V usage is TRBV7-9 and J usage is TRBJ2-1; 14 bases align to TRBD2. Germline-derived CDR1 and CDR2 are SEHNR and FQNEAQ (reference sequence). The V segment lost 5 bases and the J segment 7 bases; nucleotides outside the gene matches: 7. This CDR3 has 16 amino acids.

The CDR3: CASSPPGRYGNEQFF. CDR3 in DNA: TGTGCCAGCAGCCCCCCCGGGCGGTACGGCAATGAGCAGTTCTTC. The V gene is TRBV7-9, the J gene TRBJ2-1; D ambiguous. CDR1 is SEHNR and CDR2 is FQNEAQ in the germline V gene (reference sequence). The CDR3 has 15 residues. The V end was cut by 5 bases, the J end by 6 bases, with 17 bases between. The variable domain in full, completed from reference TRBV7-9 and TRBJ2-1, reads DTGVSQNPRHKITKRGQNVTFRCDPISEHNRLYWYRQTLGQGPEFLTYFQNEAQLEKSRLLSDRFSAERPKGSFSTLEIQRTEQGDSAMYLCASSPPGRYGNEQFFGPGTRLTVL.

This chain connects TRBV6-1 to TRBJ2-7, with D possibly matching TRBD1 (6 bases). The V gene lost 5 bases and the J gene lost 5 bases, with 19 bases spanning the gap. The germline gives CDR1 MNHNS, CDR2 SASEGT. This CDR3 has 15 residues. Written as DNA, the CDR3 is TGTGCCAGCAGTACCGGGACAATGAGGTCCCACGAGCAGTACTTC. This translates into CASSTGTMRSHEQYF.

The chain joins TRBV5-1 to TRBJ2-3; TRBD2 might be the D (6 bases). The CDR3 is 16 amino acids. Germline V gene lookup returns CDR1 SGHRS and CDR2 YFSETQ. V was pared by 4 bases and J by 4 bases, with 19 bases between. The chain's CDR3 is CASSHTRRGSPDTQYF. The CDR3 DNA is TGCGCCAGCAGCCATACTAGGAGGGGCTCACCAGATACGCAGTATTTT.

This chain links TRBV5-1 with TRBJ2-6; D unclear. Trimming took 5 bases from V and 0 from J, leaving 12 bases between them. Germline V gene sequence: CDR1 SGHRS, CDR2 YFSETQ. The CDR3 sequence is 16 residues long. In DNA, the CDR3 is TGCGCCAGCAGACCGGTAGCTACCTCTGGGGCCAACGTCCTGACTTTC. Amino acid sequence: CASRPVATSGANVLTF.

CDR3 sequence: CASSSHRLAGSSYNEQFF. CDR3 DNA sequence: TGTGCCAGCAGTTCTCATCGACTAGCGGGTAGCTCCTACAATGAGCAGTTCTTC. V is TRBV27 and J is TRBJ2-1, with 10 positions matching TRBD2. The V and J ends lost 4 bases and 0 bases, in that order; junction bases with no gene match: 9. Germline V gene lookup returns CDR1 MNHEY and CDR2 SMNVEV (reference sequence). This CDR3 comprises 18 residues.

The chain is built from TRBV29-1 and TRBJ2-1, with D unresolved. Germline V gives CDR1 SQVTM, CDR2 ANQGSEA. The CDR3 runs to 12 residues. V was clipped by 4 bases and J by 2 bases, with 6 bases between them. In DNA form, the CDR3 reads TGCAGCGTTGGGGTAGCCTACAATGAGCAGTTCTTC. Its translation: CSVGVAYNEQFF.

The gene calls are TRBV11-2 and TRBJ1-1; a possible D gene is TRBD1 (5 bases). The CDR3 extends over 14 amino acids. Trimming stripped 3 bases from V and 4 bases from J, with 12 bases between. CDR1 and CDR2 (germline): SGHAT, FQNNGV. The CDR3, as DNA: TGTGCCAGCAGCTTTATGGGGGGTACCACTGAAGCTTTCTTT. Translation gives CASSFMGGTTEAFF.

The chain is built from TRBV11-1 and TRBJ2-1; TRBD1 is a possible D gene (6 bases). The CDR3 is 12 residues long. Trimming took 5 bases from V and 6 from J, leaving 8 bases between them. CDR1 SGHAT and CDR2 FQDESV come from the germline V gene (reference sequence). The CDR3 here is CASSLDSNEQFF. The CDR3 DNA reads as TGTGCCAGCAGCCTGGACAGCAATGAGCAGTTCTTC.

Points on this clone: The sample carries other DNA sequences with the same CDR3. The rearrangement links TRBV2 to TRBJ2-1; 7 positions agree with TRBD2. This CDR3 has 15 residues. V shed 4 bases and J 1 base; nucleotides not matched to a gene: 4. CDR1 and CDR2 from the germline V gene are SNHLY and FYNNEI. CDR3 residues: CASSVLADSYNEQFF. The CDR3 DNA is TGTGCCAGCAGTGTGCTAGCGGATTCCTACAATGAGCAGTTCTTC.

About this clone itself: Other DNA sequences of this sample code for an identical CDR3. The chain couples TRBV27 to TRBJ2-7, with unresolved D. CDR1 and CDR2 (germline): MNHEY, SMNVEV (reference sequence). The CDR3 sequence is 13 residues long. The V end was cut by 3 bases, the J end by 0 bases, with 6 bases between. As DNA, the CDR3 is TGTGCCAGCAGTTTCTCTCTCTCCTACGAGCAGTACTTC. It encodes CASSFSLSYEQYF.

The chain joins TRBV6-5 to TRBJ2-1, with 8 bases identical to TRBD2. Germline trimming cut 7 bases from V and 4 bases from J; bases unmatched to any gene: 6. The CDR3 totals 14 residues. From germline, CDR1 is MNHEY and CDR2 SVGAGI. The CDR3 DNA follows: TGTGCCAGCAATCCTAGCGGGCGGTACAATGAGCAGTTCTTC. This gives the protein CASNPSGRYNEQFF.

V is TRBV9 and J is TRBJ2-7; TRBD2 aligns across 9 bases. The CDR3 totals 16 residues. The V and J ends lost 0 bases and 3 bases, in that order; junction bases with no gene match: 7. Germline CDR1 is SGDLS and CDR2 is YYNGEE. CDR3 coding DNA: TGTGCCAGCAGCGTAGACGGTTCTAGCGGGATCTACGAGCAGTACTTC. As protein: CASSVDGSSGIYEQYF.

Here the CDR3 reads CASSHDGATQYF. DNA of the CDR3: TGTGCCAGCAGTCACGACGGGGCTACGCAGTATTTT. The chain couples TRBV28 to TRBJ2-3; D might be TRBD1 or TRBD2, each matching 5 bases. Germline lookup yields CDR1 MDHEN and CDR2 SYDVKM. V lost 5 bases and J lost 8, with 11 bases in between. This CDR3 has 12 amino acids.

The genes are TRBV5-1 and TRBJ2-7, with TRBD1 as a possible D gene (5 bases). The germline gives CDR1 SGHRS, CDR2 YFSETQ. The CDR3 is 15 residues long. With 2 bases removed from V and 0 bases from J, the gap between germline ends came to 12 bases. The CDR3, as DNA: TGCGCCAGCAGCTTTTCGACAGTGAGCTCCTACGAGCAGTACTTC. Amino acids: CASSFSTVSSYEQYF. The variable domain in full, completed from reference TRBV5-1 and TRBJ2-7, reads KAGVTQTPRYLIKTRGQQVTLSCSPISGHRSVSWYQQTPGQGLQFLFEYFSETQRNKGNFPGRFSGRQFSNSRSEMNVSTLELGDSALYLCASSFSTVSSYEQYFGPGTRLTVT.

The chain combines TRBV7-9 with TRBJ2-2, with D uncertain. CDR1 and CDR2 from the germline V gene are SEHNR and FQNEAQ (reference sequence). The CDR3 extends over 14 amino acids. V gave up 8 bases and J gave up 3 bases, with 13 bases separating them. The CDR3 sequence is CASLVPVDTGELFF. The CDR3 DNA sequence: TGTGCCAGCCTGGTCCCCGTGGACACCGGGGAGCTGTTTTTT. The full variable domain, completed using reference TRBV7-9 and TRBJ2-2, is DTGVSQNPRHKITKRGQNVTFRCDPISEHNRLYWYRQTLGQGPEFLTYFQNEAQLEKSRLLSDRFSAERPKGSFSTLEIQRTEQGDSAMYLCASLVPVDTGELFFGEGSRLTVL.

The V call is TRBV19, the J call TRBJ1-2; D gene ambiguous. Trimming cost V 6 bases and J 2 bases, with 7 bases left between them. This CDR3 region has 12 residues. Per germline, CDR1 LNHDA and CDR2 SQIVND (reference sequence). The CDR3 loop is CASRMNNYGYTF. As DNA, the CDR3 is TGTGCCAGTAGGATGAACAACTATGGCTACACCTTC.

The genes are TRBV28 and TRBJ2-7, with unresolved D. CDR3 length: 12 amino acids. In germline, CDR1 is MDHEN, CDR2 SYDVKM. V was pared by 3 bases and J by 1 base, with 4 bases between. The CDR3 here is CASSFQSYEQYF. In nucleotides, the CDR3 is TGTGCCAGCAGTTTCCAATCCTACGAGCAGTACTTC. The full variable domain, in which reference TRBV28 and TRBJ2-7 provide the parts outside the CDR3, is DVKVTQSSRYLVKRTGEKVFLECVQDMDHENMFWYRQDPGLGLRLIYFSYDVKMKEKGDIPEGYSVSREKKERFSLILESASTNQTSMYLCASSFQSYEQYFGPGTRLTVT.

The V call is TRBV11-2, the J call TRBJ1-1, with 7 bases that match TRBD1. This CDR3 comprises 11 residues. CDR1 and CDR2 from the germline V gene are SGHAT and FQNNGV. With 1 base clipped from V and 11 bases from J, the junction kept 1 base outside the gene matches. The CDR3 loop reads CASSLGQGAFF. CDR3 bases: TGTGCCAGCAGCTTAGGACAGGGTGCTTTCTTT.

The chain has TRBV29-1 and TRBJ2-3, with 8 bases that match TRBD2. Trimming removed 7 bases from V and 2 bases from J; junction bases left unmatched: 5. The CDR3 is made up of 13 amino acids. Germline CDR1 is SQVTM and CDR2 is ANQGSEA. CDR3 protein: CSAISGITDTQYF. The CDR3 DNA reads TGCAGCGCCATTAGCGGGATCACAGATACGCAGTATTTT.

CDR3 in amino acids: CASSPAWGVENQPQHF. CDR3 sequence (DNA): TGTGCCAGCAGTCCCGCTTGGGGGGTTGAGAATCAGCCCCAGCATTTT. The rearrangement uses TRBV28 and TRBJ1-5, with D possibly matching TRBD1 (5 bases). This CDR3 contains 16 residues. The V end lost 5 bases, the J end lost 4 bases, and 18 bases lay between the germline ends. Germline V gene data show CDR1 as MDHEN and CDR2 as SYDVKM.

Comment on this clone: Within the sample, other DNA sequences also encode this same CDR3. The chain uses TRBV5-5 and TRBJ2-7; D gene uncertain. Germline V gene sequence: CDR1 SGHKS, CDR2 YYEKEE (reference sequence). The CDR3 is 11 amino acids. Trimming removed 3 bases at V and 0 bases at J, with 1 base between. The CDR3 loop is CASSYSYEQYF. The CDR3, as DNA: TGTGCCAGCAGCTACTCCTACGAGCAGTACTTC.

The chain joins TRBV6-5 to TRBJ2-2; no definite D call. The CDR3 extends over 11 amino acids. The V end lost 2 bases, the J end lost 7 bases, and 2 bases lay between the germline ends. Germline-derived CDR1 and CDR2 are MNHEY and SVGAGI. This CDR3 reads CASSYGGELFF. DNA for the CDR3: TGTGCCAGCAGTTACGGCGGGGAGCTGTTTTTT.